The source of this TCR beta chain is a study of PD-L1 blockade in urothelial cancer. Study information: At 3 weeks (second dose) and 6 weeks after starting treatment, blood was analyzed. Blood-derived samples held a median around 140,000 T cells.

Time point defined: pretreatment peripheral blood. This clone occurred once. Antigen unknown. The data were produced by immunoSEQ multiplex PCR, yet TCRdb's version contains in-frame clones alone and is incomplete. In the table there are about 79,000 clones, 70% to 90% of which are singletons. The CDR3 length is 15 residues. The V gene's germline CDR1 is MNHNS and CDR2 SASEGT. V lost 6 bases, J lost 1 base, and 12 bases lay in between. Points from the study as a whole: Clones that were tumor-associated expanded more in the blood of durable-benefit patients at 3 weeks.

The chain is built from TRBV6-1 and TRBJ2-2; weak D call: TRBD1 (6 bases). Sequenced here: PBMCs, sampled around atezolizumab (anti-PD-L1) treatment. The receptor's source is a man between 35 and 55 years old with urothelial cancer. The CDR3 is CASSLVGQNTGELFF. For the CDR3, the DNA is TGTGCCAGCAGCTTAGTGGGACAGAACACCGGGGAGCTGTTTTTT.